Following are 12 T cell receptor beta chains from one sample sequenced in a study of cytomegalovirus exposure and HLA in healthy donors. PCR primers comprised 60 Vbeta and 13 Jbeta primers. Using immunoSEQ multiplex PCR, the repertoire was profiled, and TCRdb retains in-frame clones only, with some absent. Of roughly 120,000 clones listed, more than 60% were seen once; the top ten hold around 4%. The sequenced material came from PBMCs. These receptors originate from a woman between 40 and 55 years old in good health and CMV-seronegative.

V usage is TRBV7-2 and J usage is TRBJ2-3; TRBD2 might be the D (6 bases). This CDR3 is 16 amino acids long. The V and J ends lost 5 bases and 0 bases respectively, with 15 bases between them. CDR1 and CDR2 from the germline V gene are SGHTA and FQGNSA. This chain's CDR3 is CASSVGVSGSTDTQYF. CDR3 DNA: TGTGCCAGCAGCGTCGGGGTGAGCGGGAGCACAGATACGCAGTATTTT. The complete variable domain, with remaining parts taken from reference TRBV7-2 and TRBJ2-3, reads GAGVSQSPSNKVTEKGKDVELRCDPISGHTALYWYRQSLGQGLEFLIYFQGNSAPDKSGLPSDRFSAERTGGSVSTLTIQRTQQEDSAVYLCASSVGVSGSTDTQYFGPGTRLTVL.

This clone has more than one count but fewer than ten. This CDR3 is CASSYGQGFEAFF. The CDR3 nucleotides are TGTGCCAGCAGTTACGGACAGGGGTTTGAAGCTTTCTTT. This chain uses TRBV11-2 with TRBJ1-1; TRBD1 aligns across 9 bases. Germline values: CDR1 SGHAT, CDR2 FQNNGV. CDR3 length: 13 residues. V dropped 6 bases and J dropped 7; count of bases not matched to a gene: 6.

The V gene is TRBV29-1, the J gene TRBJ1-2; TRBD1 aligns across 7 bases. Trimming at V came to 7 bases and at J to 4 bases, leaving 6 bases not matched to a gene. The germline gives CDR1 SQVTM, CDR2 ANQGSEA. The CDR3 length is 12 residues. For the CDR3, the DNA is TGCAGCGCTGCGGGACAGACCTATGGCTACACCTTC. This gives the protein CSAAGQTYGYTF.

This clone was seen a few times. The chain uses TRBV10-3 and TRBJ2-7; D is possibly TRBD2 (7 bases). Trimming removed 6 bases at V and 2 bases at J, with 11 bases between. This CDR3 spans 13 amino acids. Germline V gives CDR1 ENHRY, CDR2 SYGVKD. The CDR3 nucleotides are TGTGCCATCAGGGGAGGGGGGGCCTACGAGCAGTACTTC. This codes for CAIRGGGAYEQYF.

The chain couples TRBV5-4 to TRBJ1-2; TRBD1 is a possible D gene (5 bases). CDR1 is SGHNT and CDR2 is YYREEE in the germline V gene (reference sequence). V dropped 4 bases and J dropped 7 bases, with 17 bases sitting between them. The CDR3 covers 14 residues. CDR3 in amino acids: CASSPGGYKGGYTF. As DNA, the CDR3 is TGTGCCAGCAGCCCCGGGGGTTATAAGGGTGGCTACACCTTC.

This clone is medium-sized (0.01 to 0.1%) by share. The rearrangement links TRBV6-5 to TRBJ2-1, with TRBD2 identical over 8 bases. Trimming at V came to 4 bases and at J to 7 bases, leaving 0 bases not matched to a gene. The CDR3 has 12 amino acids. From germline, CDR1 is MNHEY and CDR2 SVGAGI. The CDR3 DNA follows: TGTGCCAGCAGTTTAGCGGGAAATGAGCAGTTCTTC. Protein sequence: CASSLAGNEQFF.

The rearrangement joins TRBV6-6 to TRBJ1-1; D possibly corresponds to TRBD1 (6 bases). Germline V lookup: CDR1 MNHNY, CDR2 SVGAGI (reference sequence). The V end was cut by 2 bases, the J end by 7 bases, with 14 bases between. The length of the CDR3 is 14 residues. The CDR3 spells CASSYSGGAGEAFF. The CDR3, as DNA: TGTGCCAGCAGTTACAGTGGGGGGGCCGGTGAAGCTTTCTTT.

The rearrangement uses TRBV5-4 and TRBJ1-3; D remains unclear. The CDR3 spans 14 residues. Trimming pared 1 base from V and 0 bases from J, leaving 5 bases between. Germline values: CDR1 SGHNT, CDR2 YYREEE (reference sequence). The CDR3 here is CASSLPNSGNTIYF. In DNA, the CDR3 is TGTGCCAGCAGCTTGCCCAACTCTGGAAACACCATATATTTT.

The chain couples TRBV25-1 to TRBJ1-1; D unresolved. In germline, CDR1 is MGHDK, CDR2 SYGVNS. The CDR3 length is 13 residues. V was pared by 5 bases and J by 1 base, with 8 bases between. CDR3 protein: CASSPGRNTEAFF. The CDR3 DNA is TGTGCCAGCAGTCCAGGCCGGAACACTGAAGCTTTCTTT.

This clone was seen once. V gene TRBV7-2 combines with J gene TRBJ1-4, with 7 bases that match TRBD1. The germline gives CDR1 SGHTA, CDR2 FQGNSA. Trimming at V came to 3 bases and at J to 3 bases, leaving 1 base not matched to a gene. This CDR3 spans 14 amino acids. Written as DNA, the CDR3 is TGTGCCAGCAGCTTGACAGGGTCTAATGAAAAACTGTTTTTT. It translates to CASSLTGSNEKLFF. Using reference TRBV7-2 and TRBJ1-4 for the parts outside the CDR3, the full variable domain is GAGVSQSPSNKVTEKGKDVELRCDPISGHTALYWYRQSLGQGLEFLIYFQGNSAPDKSGLPSDRFSAERTGGSVSTLTIQRTQQEDSAVYLCASSLTGSNEKLFFGSGTQLSVL.

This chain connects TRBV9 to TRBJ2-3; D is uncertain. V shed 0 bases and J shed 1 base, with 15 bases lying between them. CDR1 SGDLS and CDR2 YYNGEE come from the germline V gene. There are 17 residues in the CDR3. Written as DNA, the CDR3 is TGTGCCAGCAGCGTAGCCCCCCACTTATCGGGCACAGATACGCAGTATTTT. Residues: CASSVAPHLSGTDTQYF.

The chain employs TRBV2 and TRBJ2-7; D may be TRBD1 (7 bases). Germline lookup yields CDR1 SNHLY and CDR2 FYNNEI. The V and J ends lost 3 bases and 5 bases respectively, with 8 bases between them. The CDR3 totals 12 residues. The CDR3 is CASSDRGDEQYF. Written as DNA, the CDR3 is TGTGCCAGCAGTGACAGGGGGGACGAGCAGTACTTC.